The 31 T cell receptor beta chains presented below share a single source sample, sequenced in a study of cytomegalovirus exposure and HLA in healthy donors. Primers: 60 Vbeta forward and 13 Jbeta reverse. Profiling relied on immunoSEQ multiplex PCR, and the TCRdb table lists in-frame clones only, not all of them. The sample holds under 150,000 clones, 65% to 85% seen once. The source material was PBMCs. These receptors all stem from a boy aged 10-17 years in good health and CMV-seronegative.

The CDR3 region has the DNA TGTGCCCCACGATGGGGGGGAGGCAACACTGAAGCTTTCTTT. Amino acid sequence: CAPRWGGGNTEAFF. The chain has TRBV19 and TRBJ1-1, with a possible D match to TRBD1 (5 bases). This CDR3 contains 14 residues. From germline, CDR1 is LNHDA and CDR2 SQIVND (reference sequence). The V end lost 11 bases, the J end lost 2 bases, and 18 bases lay between the germline ends.

The gene calls are TRBV6-5 and TRBJ1-1, with D perhaps matching TRBD1 (5 bases). This CDR3 has 14 residues. In germline, CDR1 is MNHEY, CDR2 SVGAGI. Trimming cost V 8 bases and J 0 bases, with 13 bases left between them. In DNA form, the CDR3 reads TGTGCCAGCGGGGGGGGAGCAATGAACACTGAAGCTTTCTTT. Its protein product is CASGGGAMNTEAFF.

The chain couples TRBV27 to TRBJ2-2; tentatively, D is TRBD1 (6 bases). Trimming took 3 bases from V and 4 from J, leaving 12 bases between them. CDR1 is MNHEY, CDR2 SMNVEV, per germline (reference sequence). This CDR3 is 15 amino acids long. CDR3 in amino acids: CASSLVGGVTGELFF. The CDR3 DNA is TGTGCCAGCAGTTTGGTAGGGGGAGTCACCGGGGAGCTGTTTTTT.

This clone was seen only once. The CDR3 nucleotides are TGTGCCAGCAGCCAAGATTGGGCGGGTTCAAGGGATGAGCAGTTCTTC. It is translated as CASSQDWAGSRDEQFF. The J gene is TRBJ2-1, the V gene TRBV4-2, with D tentatively TRBD2 (5 bases). Trimming removed 0 bases at V and 8 bases at J, with 17 bases between. The CDR3 runs 16 residues. The germline V gene encodes CDR1 LGHNA and CDR2 YNFKEQ.

The chain employs TRBV6-5 and TRBJ1-2, with 8 positions matching TRBD1. The V segment lost 10 bases and the J segment 8 bases; nucleotides outside the gene matches: 9. The CDR3 has 12 amino acids. Germline V CDR1 and CDR2: MNHEY, SVGAGI. The CDR3 DNA is TGTGCCATCTCAGGGGGCGCGGGGGGCTACACCTTC. Amino acids: CAISGGAGGYTF.

The chain couples TRBV7-9 to TRBJ2-1, with 8 bases aligning to TRBD1. Germline V gene lookup returns CDR1 SEHNR and CDR2 FQNEAQ (reference sequence). This CDR3 comprises 14 residues. Unmatched junction bases numbered 3, after V lost 1 base and J lost 7 bases. The CDR3 bases are TGTGCCAGCAGCTTAGGACAGGGGTGGAATGAGCAGTTCTTC. Its translation is CASSLGQGWNEQFF.

The genes are TRBV25-1 and TRBJ2-5, with TRBD2 as a possible D gene (6 bases). This CDR3 is 14 amino acids long. Trimming removed 4 bases at V and 7 bases at J, with 16 bases between. In germline, CDR1 is MGHDK, CDR2 SYGVNS. CDR3 sequence (DNA): TGTGCCAGCAGTGGGGCGGGACCTAGGGGGACCCAGTACTTC. This gives the protein CASSGAGPRGTQYF.

This clone was picked up one time. The chain is built from TRBV30 and TRBJ2-5, with 10 bases fitting TRBD2. The CDR3 contains 16 residues. Germline CDR1 is GTSNPN and CDR2 is SVGIG (reference sequence). V shed 2 bases, J shed 5 bases, and the junction held 11 bases outside the gene matches. CDR3 bases: TGTGCCTGGAGTCCCGGGCTAGCGGGAGTGGAGGAGACCCAGTACTTC. This codes for CAWSPGLAGVEETQYF.

This rearrangement joins TRBV9 to TRBJ1-2; perhaps TRBD1 as D (5 bases). The germline V gene encodes CDR1 SGDLS and CDR2 YYNGEE. V was pared by 4 bases and J by 6 bases, with 13 bases between. The CDR3 spans 13 residues. CDR3 amino acids: CASSWGGSDGYTF. The CDR3 nucleotides are TGTGCCAGCAGCTGGGGGGGGTCAGATGGCTACACCTTC.

V is TRBV10-3 and J is TRBJ2-7; D may be TRBD2 (5 bases). The CDR3 contains 14 residues. The V end was cut by 3 bases, the J end by 2 bases, with 11 bases between. The V gene's germline CDR1 is ENHRY and CDR2 SYGVKD. The CDR3 sequence: CAISDPSTTYEQYF. The CDR3 DNA reads TGTGCCATCAGTGACCCTAGCACGACCTACGAGCAGTACTTC.

This chain connects TRBV30 to TRBJ1-2, with D possibly matching TRBD1 (6 bases). Trimming shortened V by 0 bases and J by 6 bases, and 11 bases separated the two germline ends. CDR1 is GTSNPN, CDR2 SVGIG, per germline (reference sequence). The CDR3 runs to 13 residues. The CDR3 region is CAWSVQGRDGYTF. The CDR3 nucleotides are TGTGCCTGGAGTGTACAGGGACGAGATGGCTACACCTTC.

As regards this clone: At one boundary the junction diverges from the germline segment, which might be a read error. J is TRBJ2-7 and V is TRBV2; 7 nucleotides line up with TRBD1. The CDR3 spans 15 residues. Germline assignment: CDR1 SNHLY and CDR2 FYNNEI. CDR3 amino acids: CACSEFPGGSYEQYF. The CDR3 region has the DNA TGTGCCTGCAGTGAATTCCCAGGGGGCTCCTACGAGCAGTACTTC.

The CDR3 region is CASSLAGGGQPQHF. For the CDR3, the DNA is TGTGCCAGCAGCTTGGCGGGGGGCGGCCAGCCCCAGCATTTT. The genes are TRBV7-6 and TRBJ1-5, with a tentative D call TRBD1 (6 bases). CDR3 size: 14 residues. Trimming cost V 3 bases and J 7 bases, with 13 bases left between them. Germline V gene sequence: CDR1 SGHVS, CDR2 FNYEAQ.

The rearrangement uses TRBV5-7 and TRBJ1-5; D perhaps matches TRBD1 (5 bases). TRBV5-7 is recorded as an ORF, its role being uncertain. This CDR3 contains 16 residues. The V end lost 5 bases, the J end lost 1 base, and 16 bases lay between the germline ends. CDR3 loop: CASSPNGAGSNQPQHF. As DNA, the CDR3 is TGTGCCAGCAGTCCCAATGGGGCCGGGAGCAATCAGCCCCAGCATTTT.

This chain uses TRBV27 with TRBJ1-1; 8 nucleotides agree with TRBD1. Germline-derived CDR1 and CDR2 are MNHEY and SMNVEV (reference sequence). This CDR3 contains 18 residues. J was trimmed by 6 bases and V by 3 bases; bases with no gene match: 18. CDR3 bases: TGTGCCAGCAGTTTCACCGGGCCCACAGGGGGATCGGAGTCTGAAGCTTTCTTT. Residues: CASSFTGPTGGSESEAFF.

This chain links TRBV5-1 with TRBJ1-1, with no clear D. Germline-derived CDR1 and CDR2 are SGHRS and YFSETQ. V gave up 4 bases and J gave up 1 base, with 11 bases separating them. The CDR3 length is 14 residues. CDR3 residues: CASSLPQENTEAFF. CDR3 bases: TGCGCCAGCAGCCTCCCCCAGGAGAACACTGAAGCTTTCTTT.

On this clone itself: The sample has other DNA sequences that encode this CDR3 too. V gene TRBV2 combines with J gene TRBJ1-1; the D is unclear. CDR1 and CDR2 (germline): SNHLY, FYNNEI. Trimming shortened V by 4 bases and J by 1 base, and 7 bases separated the two germline ends. This CDR3 spans 13 amino acids. The CDR3 coding sequence is TGTGCCAGCAGTGTGGAGGGGAACACTGAAGCTTTCTTT. As protein: CASSVEGNTEAFF.

The chain joins TRBV15 to TRBJ2-1, with 8 bases fitting TRBD2. CDR1 is LNHNV and CDR2 is YYDKDF in the germline V gene (reference sequence). Trimming cost V 0 bases and J 7 bases; bases outside gene matches: 14. This CDR3 comprises 18 residues. The CDR3 region has the DNA TGTGCCACCAGCAGAGATAATGTCCGGCGCGGGAGGCGGAATGAGCAGTTCTTC. Translating gives CATSRDNVRRGRRNEQFF.

This chain uses TRBV27 with TRBJ2-7; D perhaps matches TRBD1 (6 bases). The CDR3 spans 13 residues. Trimming pared 5 bases from V and 2 bases from J, leaving 10 bases between. Germline CDR1 MNHEY, CDR2 SMNVEV (reference sequence). The chain's CDR3 is CASSLRDTYEQYF. The CDR3 DNA sequence: TGTGCCAGCAGTCTAAGGGACACCTACGAGCAGTACTTC.

This chain connects TRBV7-2 to TRBJ2-7, with D possibly being TRBD1 (6 bases). Germline CDR1 and CDR2: SGHTA and FQGNSA. The germline V and J ends were trimmed by 4 bases and 1 base, with 11 bases remaining between them. CDR3 length equals 14 residues. CDR3 sequence (DNA): TGTGCCAGCAGCTCTCCCAGGGGTTCCTACGAGCAGTACTTC. It codes for CASSSPRGSYEQYF.

The genes are TRBV11-2 and TRBJ1-1, with D possibly being TRBD1 (5 bases). V dropped 5 bases and J dropped 8 bases, with 9 bases sitting between them. Per the germline V gene, CDR1 is SGHAT and CDR2 is FQNNGV. The CDR3 extends over 11 amino acids. CDR3 amino acids: CASSRRQEAFF. The CDR3, as DNA: TGTGCCAGCAGCCGTAGACAGGAAGCTTTCTTT. The full variable domain, in which reference TRBV11-2 and TRBJ1-1 provide the parts outside the CDR3, is EAGVAQSPRYKIIEKRQSVAFWCNPISGHATLYWYQQILGQGPKLLIQFQNNGVVDDSQLPKDRFSAERLKGVDSTLKIQPAKLEDSAVYLCASSRRQEAFFGQGTRLTVV.

CDR3 DNA: TGTGCCAGTTTTGGACTAGCGGGAGCCGAGCAGTACTTC. Its protein product is CASFGLAGAEQYF. This chain joins TRBV2 and TRBJ2-7; 13 bases are shared with TRBD2. Losses at the gene ends were 9 bases for V and 6 bases for J; bases not matched to a gene: 5. This CDR3 spans 13 amino acids. Per the germline V gene, CDR1 is SNHLY and CDR2 is FYNNEI.

The chain couples TRBV6-5 to TRBJ2-1; 8 nucleotides agree with TRBD2. The CDR3 loop spans 15 amino acids. From germline, CDR1 is MNHEY and CDR2 SVGAGI. Trimming cost V 6 bases and J 5 bases; bases outside gene matches: 9. CDR3 loop: CASRPNSGINNEQFF. CDR3 in DNA: TGTGCCAGCAGGCCTAATAGCGGGATAAACAATGAGCAGTTCTTC.

The J gene is TRBJ1-2, the V gene TRBV2; D is possibly TRBD1 (5 bases). The V gene's germline CDR1 is SNHLY and CDR2 FYNNEI. The V end was cut by 6 bases, the J end by 8 bases, with 13 bases between. This CDR3 comprises 12 residues. The CDR3 coding sequence is TGTGCCAGCAGCCCGCAGGGCGGCGGCTACACCTTC. Translating it yields CASSPQGGGYTF. Full variable domain (rest looked up from reference TRBV2 and TRBJ1-2): EPEVTQTPSHQVTQMGQEVILRCVPISNHLYFYWYRQILGQKVEFLVSFYNNEISEKSEIFDDQFSVERPDGSNFTLKIRSTKLEDSAMYFCASSPQGGGYTFGSGTRLTVV.

This clone was observed a few times. This sequence joins TRBV4-2 and TRBJ2-7, with 9 bases lining up with TRBD2. V trimming: 0 bases; J trimming: 0 bases; junction bases outside the gene matches: 12. Germline assignment: CDR1 LGHNA and CDR2 YNFKEQ. The CDR3 extends over 19 amino acids. For the CDR3, the DNA is TGTGCCAGCAGCCAAGAAAGAAGCGGGAGGCGTCCAAGCTCCTACGAGCAGTACTTC. As protein: CASSQERSGRRPSSYEQYF.

The chain is built from TRBV5-1 and TRBJ2-1; 12 bases align to TRBD2. This CDR3 has 16 residues. Germline values: CDR1 SGHRS, CDR2 YFSETQ. The V segment lost 2 bases and the J segment 5 bases; nucleotides outside the gene matches: 5. The CDR3 here is CASSLLAGGPHNEQFF. The CDR3 DNA is TGCGCCAGCAGCTTACTAGCGGGAGGTCCCCACAATGAGCAGTTCTTC.

This chain uses TRBV19 with TRBJ2-7; no clear D. Germline CDR1 reads LNHDA; CDR2 reads SQIVND (reference sequence). The germline V and J ends were trimmed by 10 bases and 3 bases, with 10 bases remaining between them. CDR3 length equals 11 residues. CDR3 nucleotides: TGTGCCACCTCAAACTTCTACGAGCAGTACTTC. Translated, it gives CATSNFYEQYF.

CDR3 in amino acids: CASSSLPGGSSYEQYF. CDR3 nucleotide sequence: TGTGCCAGCAGTTCCCTCCCCGGGGGTAGCTCCTACGAGCAGTACTTC. This rearrangement joins TRBV27 to TRBJ2-7, with D perhaps matching TRBD2 (6 bases). CDR1 MNHEY and CDR2 SMNVEV come from the germline V gene (reference sequence). V was cut by 4 bases and J by 0 bases, with 16 bases left in between. The CDR3 consists of 16 residues.

The gene calls are TRBV2 and TRBJ2-3; no clear D gene. The V end was cut by 8 bases, the J end by 5 bases, with 5 bases between. The CDR3 has 10 amino acids. Germline V gene lookup returns CDR1 SNHLY and CDR2 FYNNEI. The CDR3 protein is CASLRDTQYF. The CDR3 DNA is TGTGCCAGCTTGAGAGATACGCAGTATTTT.

The rearrangement uses TRBV6-5 and TRBJ1-1, with D possibly being TRBD1 (6 bases). The germline V and J ends were trimmed by 5 bases and 3 bases, with 13 bases remaining between them. CDR1 and CDR2 from the germline V gene are MNHEY and SVGAGI. CDR3 size: 14 residues. The CDR3 bases are TGTGCCAGCAGTCCCGACAGGATTTACACTGAAGCTTTCTTT. Amino acids: CASSPDRIYTEAFF.

This clone was detected a few times. The gene calls are TRBV6-1 and TRBJ2-7; 7 bases line up with TRBD1. The CDR3 sequence is 14 residues long. The germline CDR1 and CDR2 sequences are MNHNS and SASEGT. V trimming: 6 bases; J trimming: 2 bases; junction bases outside the gene matches: 7. The CDR3: CASRPGQSPYEQYF. DNA for the CDR3: TGTGCCAGCAGACCGGGACAGAGCCCCTACGAGCAGTACTTC.